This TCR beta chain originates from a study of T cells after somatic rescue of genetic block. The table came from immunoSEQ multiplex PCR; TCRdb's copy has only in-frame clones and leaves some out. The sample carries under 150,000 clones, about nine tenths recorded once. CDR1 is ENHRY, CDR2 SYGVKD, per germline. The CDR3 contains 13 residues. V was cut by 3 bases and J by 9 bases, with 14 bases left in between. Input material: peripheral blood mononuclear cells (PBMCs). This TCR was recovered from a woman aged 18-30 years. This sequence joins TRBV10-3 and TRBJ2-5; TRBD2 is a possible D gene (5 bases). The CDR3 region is CAISDGESLSQYF. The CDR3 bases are TGTGCCATCAGTGACGGGGAGAGCCTTTCCCAGTACTTC.